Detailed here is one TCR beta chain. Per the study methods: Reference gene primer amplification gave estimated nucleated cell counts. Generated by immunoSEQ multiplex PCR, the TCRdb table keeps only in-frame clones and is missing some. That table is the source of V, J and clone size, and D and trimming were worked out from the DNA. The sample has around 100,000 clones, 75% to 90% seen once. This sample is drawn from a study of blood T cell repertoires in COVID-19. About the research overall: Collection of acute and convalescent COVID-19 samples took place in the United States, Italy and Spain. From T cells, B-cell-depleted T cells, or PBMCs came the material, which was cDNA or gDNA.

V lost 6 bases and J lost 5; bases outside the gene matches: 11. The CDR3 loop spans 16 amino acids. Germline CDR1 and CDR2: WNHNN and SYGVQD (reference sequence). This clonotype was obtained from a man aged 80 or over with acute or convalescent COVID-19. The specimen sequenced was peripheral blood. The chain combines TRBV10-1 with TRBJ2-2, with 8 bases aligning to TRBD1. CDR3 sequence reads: CASRKPGQVRTGELFF. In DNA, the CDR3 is TGCGCCAGCAGAAAACCGGGACAGGTAAGAACCGGGGAGCTGTTTTTT.